The following is a TCR beta chain sequence with its context. The antigen it recognizes is unknown. No base-level quality is on record; no much larger clone is a single base apart. The cohort consisted of some 730 healthy bone marrow donors. Cohort members were all nominally healthy when sampled, although unrecorded immune exposures were likely present. Of the approximately 700 cohort members, 250 to 300 had positive CMV serostatus and 350 to 400 had negative CMV serostatus, and CMV serostatus was not recorded for the donor. A peripheral blood sample was collected from each donor, and TCR beta sequencing was performed on peripheral blood mononuclear cells. Genomic DNA was extracted from the blood cell samples with the Qiagen DNeasy Blood Extraction Kit. The sample belongs to a study of cytomegalovirus exposure and HLA in healthy donors listed by TCRdb under 2017. The study in broad terms: An earlier analysis of approximately 640 of the donors reported approximately 300 Gb of sequence data and around 110 million unique TCR beta sequences from some 180 million T cells. High-throughput TCR immunosequencing, statistical association of individual TCRs with disease status, and machine learning were combined to predict cytomegalovirus infection status. Of the 398 genotyped donors, roughly 80% were placed in the genetic ancestry cluster associated with self-reported Caucasian donors. The study was designed to test whether signatures of past pathogen exposure could be identified by cataloging public T cell receptors. The number of typed donors differed by locus: about 620-640 for A, B, C, DRB1 and DQB1; 522 for DQA1; 600 to 610 for DPA1; and about 450 for DPB1. In an earlier analysis of roughly 580 of the donors, high-throughput TCR beta sequencing was used to judge whether each TCR beta V gene segment behaved as functional or pseudogenic. A separate validation cohort of roughly 130 different subjects was used in addition to the roughly 620-subject first cohort. Donor age, sex, ethnicity and CMV serostatus were collected together with the repertoire data. Several DR-DQ haplotypes were handled as single units for association and clustering because linkage in the cohort was strong. Genome-wide SNP genotypes for about three fifths of the 666 donors were used in a later genetic analysis, which treated that subset as a discovery cohort. The study used immunosequencing to profile the T cell repertoires of approximately 640 subjects and linked those repertoires to cytomegalovirus serostatus. Rather than using new phenotypic data, the later analysis identified candidate immune exposures from TCR beta sequences and from how often those sequences occurred across donors. To study patterns of TCR occurrence, a later analysis re-analyzed previously published TCR beta repertoires from under 750 donors and added high-resolution HLA genotyping. All discovery cohort repertoires had been generated using a single sequencing platform. Roughly 290 gigabases of sequencing data and 75 million to 85 million unique TCR sequences made up an early release that covered several hundred HLA-typed donors. Both class I and class II loci were covered by HLA typing, at four-digit resolution. Among roughly 400 genotyped donors of the cohort, an average of around 240,000 unique TCR beta nucleotide sequences were sequenced per donor, roughly 20% of them non-productive.

Findings and caveats that apply to the study as a whole: The study gave a list of 150 to 200 TCR beta chains associated with cytomegalovirus. The earlier analysis of almost 600 of the donors excluded roughly 17 rarely observed V segments, including chromosome 9 orphons, because counts were too low. Linkage disequilibrium might explain the correlated functional status among segregating V segments, but an unknown experimental factor could not be ruled out. According to a later analysis, TCR association rates differed among HLA loci, with DRB1 alleles showing the most associated TCRs and HLA-C alleles showing the fewest. In a later analysis, HLA-associated TCR beta chains were found to be more clonally expanded and to have lower generation probabilities than equally common non-associated chains. A further reported finding was that TCR beta sequences accurately predicted the HLA-A and HLA-B alleles for most subjects in the first cohort. In a later genetic analysis, fewer N-insertions in productive TCRs were reported among donors in an Asian-associated ancestry cluster than the approximately 670-donor mean. A later analysis found that most CMV-associated TCR beta chains appeared HLA-restricted, with HLA associations seemingly driven largely by CMV exposure. The only immune exposure information available for the cohort was CMV serostatus. The classifier was reported to diagnose cytomegalovirus status with high specificity and sensitivity in both the original cohort and the validation cohort. Presence/absence analyses assumed roughly uniform sequencing depth across donors, an assumption that may not hold. An association between a missense DCLRE1C variant and V-gene and J-gene trimming of TCR beta chains was found in a later genetic analysis and replicated in an independent cohort. Because some donors lacked HLA typing at each locus, the association tests relied only on the typed subset. In an earlier analysis of fewer than 700 of the donors, most TCR beta V segments appeared in productive rearrangements about 87% or about 30% of the time, broadly matching IMGT annotations. A later analysis associated some 17,000 TCR beta sequences with specific HLA alleles at a false discovery rate of 0.05. The authors suggested that the approach could potentially be extended to other disease states and immunological phenotypes. Only TCR beta chains were sequenced in this cohort, and the absence of alpha or paired-chain data limited detectable features. Three of the identified cytomegalovirus-associated TCR beta chains were confirmed in vitro to be specific for cytomegalovirus antigens. When HLA alleles, especially DR and DQ, strongly co-occurred, attributing TCR associations to individual alleles was difficult. In a later analysis, several top co-occurrence clusters were reported to appear linked to parvovirus B19, influenza, CMV and Epstein-Barr virus. A group of highly shared sequence variants was considered likely to be a technical artifact of the sequencing pipeline. Across donors, most TCR sequences were observed very rarely, whereas some public TCRs were present in many individuals.

Library preparation was by the immunoSEQ multiplex PCR assay. The multiplex PCR relied on a mix of 60 forward primers for TCR Vbeta segments and 13 reverse primers for TCR Jbeta segments. Amplification of the CDR3 region of rearranged TCR beta genes was performed with a multiplex PCR assay on genomic DNA. Amplified TCR beta libraries were sequenced as 87-base-pair reads on the Illumina HiSeq System. From the authors' description of their analysis: In a later analysis, tens of millions of unique TCR beta chains were counted across the roughly 700 repertoires, and approximately 9.9 million of these chains were shared by at least two donors. Raw reads were error-corrected and collapsed into unique sequences with a nearest-neighbor algorithm that merged closely related sequences to remove PCR and sequencing errors. Alignment of CDR3 sequences to IMGT reference sequences was used to assign V, D and J gene segments. For a sequence to be retained, a match of at least six nucleotides to both a V gene segment and a J gene segment was required. Rearrangements were classified as productive when the CDR3 lacked stop codons and remained in frame with V and J, and all other rearrangements were classified as non-productive. Following IMGT convention, CDR3 was defined as the stretch from the second conserved V-encoded cysteine to the conserved J-encoded phenylalanine. In an earlier analysis of some 550 of the donors, sequences lacking an unambiguous match to a single V gene segment were excluded. In an earlier analysis of a few hundred of the donors, a V segment was called functional when productive rearrangements were above 56.7%, and segregating when the standard deviation between donors exceeded 5%. A statistical classification framework was developed to diagnose cytomegalovirus status using the catalog of TCR beta chain sequences. V and J gene assignment, in a later analysis, came from comparing TCR nucleotide sequences with IMGT/GENE-DB human TR gene sequences. In a later analysis, CDR3 sequences and most-parsimonious VDJ recombination scenarios were assigned using the TCRdist pipeline. In a later analysis, each TCR beta chain was defined by its CDR3 amino acid sequence together with its V-gene family, and reads lacking a unique V-gene family were excluded. As a way to deal with suspected cross-contamination and a sequencing artifact, a later analysis dropped 500 to 700 nucleotide sequences that were highly shared and had low generation probability. In a later analysis, a clonal expansion index for each public chain was calculated from normalized within-repertoire ranks of inferred template counts. Generation probabilities in a later analysis came from a VDJ recombination model fitted to out-of-frame rearrangements, and those results were checked against IGoR. In a later analysis, TCR-TCR, TCR-HLA and TCR-CMV co-occurrence was scored with hypergeometric tests, and a repertoire-size bias correction was applied to TCR pairs. To estimate false discovery rates, a later analysis permuted the HLA or CMV assignments 20 times. In a later analysis, co-occurring TCRs were grouped using DBSCAN, and TCRdist sequence similarity was added for clustering within HLA-allele-positive subsets. Repertoires with fewer than 30,000 or more than 120,000 public chains, plus five repertoires with anomalous nucleotide sharing, were excluded from co-occurrence clustering. What TCRdb holds here is the immuneACCESS table cut down to in-frame rearrangements. Part of the clones is not present; checked against another copy, under half of the missing clones reflect an unresolved V gene, and the others are unexplained. D and trimming come from the DNA, and the V and J calls and clone size come from that table. In all, the sample holds over 100,000 clones, and about 70% of those were seen once. The leading ten clones occupy just over 2% of the sample.

The receptor's source is a human donor in good health. Sample: PBMCs.

The DNA sequence reads TGTGCCAGTAGGGGACAAACCCCCTTCTACGAGCAGTACTTC. Translation gives CASRGQTPFYEQYF. The sequence links TRBV19 to TRBJ2-7; perhaps TRBD1 is the D gene, with 6 bases matching. CDR1 and CDR2 are read off the germline V gene (reference sequence) as LNHDA and SQIVND. The CDR3 sequence holds 14 residues, the cysteine and phenylalanine included. The kept DNA is CDR3 alone, 42 bases in frame from the first base. At the junction V is shortened by 6 bases and J by 3 bases, with 15 bases in between.